The TCR beta chain described here comes from a study of blood T cell repertoires in COVID-19. TCRdb keeps only in-frame clones here, not all; method: immunoSEQ multiplex PCR. Here the sample spans 200,000 to 250,000 clones, around nine tenths being singletons. V was pared by 7 bases and J by 3 bases, with 7 bases between. This CDR3 spans 12 amino acids. Looked up from germline, CDR1 is MDHEN and CDR2 is SYDVKM. The sample was peripheral blood. The chain links TRBV28 to TRBJ1-5; D gene uncertain. The sequence was collected from a man between 60 and 75 years old who had recovered from COVID-19. This CDR3 is CASKIINQPQHF. For the CDR3, the DNA is TGTGCCAGCAAAATTATCAATCAGCCCCAGCATTTT. The entire variable domain, with the rest obtained from reference TRBV28 and TRBJ1-5, is as follows: DVKVTQSSRYLVKRTGEKVFLECVQDMDHENMFWYRQDPGLGLRLIYFSYDVKMKEKGDIPEGYSVSREKKERFSLILESASTNQTSMYLCASKIINQPQHFGDGTRLSIL.